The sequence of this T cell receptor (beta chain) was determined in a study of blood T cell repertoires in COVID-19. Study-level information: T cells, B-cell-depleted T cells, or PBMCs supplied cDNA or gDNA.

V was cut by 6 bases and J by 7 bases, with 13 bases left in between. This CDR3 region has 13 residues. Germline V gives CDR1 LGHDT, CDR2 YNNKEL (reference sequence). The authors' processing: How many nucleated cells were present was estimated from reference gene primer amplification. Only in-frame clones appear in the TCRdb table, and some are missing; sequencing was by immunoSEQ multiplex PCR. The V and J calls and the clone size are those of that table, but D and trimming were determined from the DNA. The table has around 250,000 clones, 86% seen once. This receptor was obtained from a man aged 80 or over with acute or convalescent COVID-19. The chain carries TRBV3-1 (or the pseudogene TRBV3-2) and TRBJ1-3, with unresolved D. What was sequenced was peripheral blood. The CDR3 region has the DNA TGTGCCAGCAGACTACTAGGGAGTAACACCATATATTTT. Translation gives CASRLLGSNTIYF.